This entry describes one T cell receptor beta chain. Germline CDR1 SGHTA, CDR2 FQGNSA. V lost 5 bases and J 6 bases, leaving 20 bases between the germline ends. The CDR3 consists of 15 residues. The data are from a study of CD8+ T cells in alopecia areata. As the sequencing template, cDNA was produced by extracting RNA and reverse transcribing it. TCRdb keeps only in-frame clones here, not all; method: immunoSEQ multiplex PCR. Seen here are around 120,000 clones, 30% to 40% observed once, and the top ten hold roughly 3.3%. Source material: CD4+ T cells sorted from blood. The sequence was collected from a human donor with alopecia areata. This chain uses TRBV7-2 with TRBJ2-7; a possible D gene is TRBD1 (5 bases). The CDR3 is CASSRRGAGSSEQYF. CDR3 nucleotide sequence: TGTGCCAGCAGCCGTAGGGGTGCAGGATCTTCCGAGCAGTACTTC. Complete variable domain (other parts from reference TRBV7-2 and TRBJ2-7): GAGVSQSPSNKVTEKGKDVELRCDPISGHTALYWYRQSLGQGLEFLIYFQGNSAPDKSGLPSDRFSAERTGGSVSTLTIQRTQQEDSAVYLCASSRRGAGSSEQYFGPGTRLTVT.